This T cell receptor (beta chain) was profiled in a study of blood T cell repertoires in COVID-19 (dated by TCRdb to the early 2020s). For the wider study: Samples from collaborators originated in the United States, Italy and Spain and spanned both the acute and convalescent phases of COVID-19. The material from the prospective study consisted of cDNA or gDNA derived from T cells, B-cell-depleted T cells, or PBMCs. Subjects who had been exposed to COVID-19, were actively infected with it, or had recovered from it provided the deeply sampled blood TCRbeta repertoires that made up the dataset. The repertoires were made available in a free public database intended to serve as a resource for research on the immune response to SARS-CoV-2. Samples were obtained from the ongoing ImmuneRACE study (first 160 participants) and from 1,254 subjects provided by 6 global collaborators. The sample metadata nearly always contained a de-identified subject ID, COVID-19 status, age in years and sex. Where available, HLA class I and class II types were taken from metadata supplied by the sample provider and were not determined by assay-based typing. The investigation overall reported the following: Clinical and demographic metadata were provided uncurated, with the amount varying by source and participant.

Enrolling through a virtual design, the prospective study's participants ranged in age from roughly 18 to 90 years and lived across approximately 25 United States geographic areas. In the prospective study, participants were assigned to cohorts based on the clinical history participants reported in a screening survey and a study questionnaire. For ImmuneRACE Cohort 3, a participant was defined as recovered based on two consecutive negative NP/OP PCR tests, clearance by a healthcare professional, or resolution of symptoms. In the prospective study, mobile phlebotomists collected whole blood, serum and a nasopharyngeal or oropharyngeal swab from each participant. Prospective study participants could optionally give additional blood draws and questionnaires over an approximately two-month period. Prospective study blood samples were shipped either frozen or at room temperature before DNA extraction.

TCRbeta CDR3 regions were amplified from genomic DNA by means of the immunoSEQ Assay, a bias-controlled multiplex PCR. Regarding the original processing steps: The number of nucleated cells in each sample was estimated by amplification of reference gene primers within the assay. Sequence reads were collapsed and filtered to measure the absolute abundance of every unique TCRbeta CDR3 rearrangement. For each sample, productive Simpson clonality was calculated by taking the square root of Simpson's diversity index across productive rearrangements. TCRdb holds this immuneACCESS table with in-frame rearrangements only. Some clones are missing; in checked studies, unresolved V genes explain under half, and the rest has no known cause. The V and J calls and the clone size are those of that table, but D and trimming were determined from the DNA. This sample has around 200,000 clones in its table, and roughly 85% of those were observed once. Of the sample, approximately 19% is held by the ten largest clones.

On this clone: It has no known antigen specificity. No clone much larger than this one lies a single base away; base qualities are absent.

Via the germline V gene, CDR1 is MNHNS and CDR2 SASEGT. The CDR3, from cysteine to phenylalanine, totals 15 residues. Only the CDR3 part of the read is kept: 45 bases, read in frame from the first base. Clipping removes 4 bases from V and 1 base from J, with 2 as the unmatched junction base count. The specimen was PBMCs or T cells enriched from blood (not recorded which). The clonotype originates from a man aged 35 to 55 who had recovered from COVID-19. Here the chain combines TRBV6-1 and TRBJ2-3; TRBD2 agrees with 10 junctional bases. The DNA sequence follows: TGTGCCAGCAGTGTAGCGGGGGGAGGCACAGATACGCAGTATTTT. It is translated as CASSVAGGGTDTQYF.